These 8 T cell receptor beta chains came from one sample sequenced in a study of blood T cell repertoires in COVID-19 (dated by TCRdb to 2020 to 2021). Receptor amplification or capture employed the immunoSEQ multiplex PCR assay. The table comes from immuneACCESS by way of TCRdb, which keeps in-frame sequences with V and J called. Part of the clones is missing from these tables; in studies checked, under half for an unresolved V gene and the rest for unknown reasons. This sample gives about 170,000 clones in total; 80% to 90% of them show up just once. In total, the top ten clones hold around 2.1% of the sample. Sequenced sample: peripheral blood. Every receptor here comes from a woman older than 75 with acute or convalescent COVID-19.

This rearrangement joins TRBV5-8 to TRBJ2-5, with 7 bases fitting TRBD2. The trim removed 4 bases at V and 2 bases at J, leaving 8 bases unmatched. Germline lookup yields CDR1 SGHTS and CDR2 YDEGEE. The CDR3 runs to 15 residues. CDR3 DNA: TGTGCCAGCAGCCCCGAACCGGGACTACAAGAGACCCAGTACTTC. Amino acid sequence: CASSPEPGLQETQYF. The complete variable domain, with remaining parts taken from reference TRBV5-8 and TRBJ2-5, reads EAGVTQSPTHLIKTRGQQATLRCSPISGHTSVYWYQQALGLGLQFLLWYDEGEERNRGNFPPRFSGRQFPNYSSELNVNALELEDSALYLCASSPEPGLQETQYFGPGTRLLVL.

This clone was recorded once. V is TRBV15 and J is TRBJ2-6; possible D gene TRBD1, 6 bases. The CDR3 covers 18 residues. Germline CDR1 reads LNHNV; CDR2 reads YYDKDF (reference sequence). Trimming took off 5 bases at V and 2 bases at J, with 19 bases between the two ends. The CDR3 sequence: CATSEDRLEVAGANVLTF. The CDR3 DNA reads as TGTGCCACCAGCGAAGACAGGCTCGAGGTGGCTGGGGCCAACGTCCTGACTTTC.

In this sample, this clone turned up many times. This chain uses TRBV6-2 or TRBV6-3 with TRBJ2-5, with 9 bases matching TRBD1. Germline V gene sequence: CDR1 MNHEY, CDR2 SVGEGT. This CDR3 contains 15 residues. V was pared by 5 bases and J by 4 bases, with 8 bases of the junction left unmatched. CDR3 sequence: CASSRYTGGRETQYF. CDR3 sequence (DNA): TGTGCCAGCAGTCGCTACACAGGGGGCAGAGAGACCCAGTACTTC.

The chain recombines TRBV28 with TRBJ2-5; 10 bases map to TRBD1. This CDR3 is 15 amino acids long. V gave up 3 bases and J gave up 5 bases; unmatched junction bases: 6. Germline V gene data show CDR1 as MDHEN and CDR2 as SYDVKM. The CDR3 DNA reads as TGTGCCAGCAGTTTCGGGACAGGGGCTGTCGAGACCCAGTACTTC. Amino acid sequence: CASSFGTGAVETQYF.

This sequence joins TRBV25-1 and TRBJ2-3, with D tentatively TRBD2 (5 bases). There are 16 residues in the CDR3. V was trimmed by 5 bases and J by 1 base, leaving 16 bases between them. From germline, CDR1 is MGHDK and CDR2 SYGVNS. As DNA, the CDR3 is TGTGCCAGCAGTAGATACGGCGGGCTGCGCACAGATACGCAGTATTTT. Protein product: CASSRYGGLRTDTQYF.

On this clone itself: The CDR3 ends on some other residue instead of the conserved phenylalanine or tryptophan, so this is likely a read error. The gene calls are TRBV25-1 and TRBJ2-4, with D tentatively TRBD2 (5 bases). This CDR3 is built from 14 residues. CDR1 is MGHDK and CDR2 is SYGVNS in the germline V gene. V lost 6 bases and J 7 bases, leaving 16 bases between the germline ends. DNA of the CDR3: TGTGCCAGCAGCGCTTGGGGAGATAGGAACATTCAGTACCTC. This gives the protein CASSAWGDRNIQYL.

The V gene is TRBV3-1 (or the pseudogene TRBV3-2), the J gene TRBJ1-1; D is unresolved. This CDR3 has 13 amino acids. Germline V gene data show CDR1 as LGHDT and CDR2 as YNNKEL (reference sequence). Between the trimmed V and J ends, which lost 6 bases and 1 base, there was a span of 9 bases. The CDR3: CASSPLRNTEAFF. The CDR3 DNA reads TGTGCCAGCAGTCCCCTCAGGAACACTGAAGCTTTCTTT.

The gene calls are TRBV6-5 and TRBJ2-7, with TRBD1 matching over 9 bases. The CDR3 sequence is 16 residues long. V shed 2 bases, J shed 5 bases, and the junction held 10 bases outside the gene matches. Germline CDR1 and CDR2: MNHEY and SVGAGI. The CDR3 DNA sequence: TGTGCCAGCAGTTACCTGCCCGGTGGACAGGGGCACGAGCAGTACTTC. Protein sequence: CASSYLPGGQGHEQYF.